This TCR beta chain was found in a study of cytomegalovirus exposure and HLA in healthy donors. Study observations and caveats: Other equally common chains were less clonally expanded than HLA-associated TCR beta chains, a later analysis showed.

Germline V CDR1 and CDR2: WSHSY, SAAADI. The CDR3 extends over 9 amino acids. V shed 11 bases and J shed 5 bases, with 6 bases lying between them. Of note for this clone: Its cognate antigen is unknown.

Primers included in the PCR were 60 Vbeta and 13 Jbeta primers. The table came from immunoSEQ multiplex PCR; TCRdb's copy has only in-frame clones and leaves some out. This table has just under 95,000 clones, 84% appearing once. The chain links TRBV10-2 to TRBJ2-5; a weak D match, TRBD2 (5 bases). Sequenced input: PBMCs. This sequence originates from a woman in her late teens or twenties in good health and CMV-seropositive. As DNA, the CDR3 is TGCGCCTCGGGGGAGACCCAGTACTTC. Residues: CASGETQYF.